Each of the 15 T cell receptor beta chains below was sequenced from the same sample in a study of T cell repertoires in ileal Crohn's disease. Time point of the sample: neoterminal ileum biopsy at postoperative endoscopy, about 6 months after surgery. Sequencing was performed with immunoSEQ multiplex PCR; in TCRdb, only in-frame clones are kept and a portion is missing. The profile shows approximately 13,000 clones, over 60% of them singletons. Sequenced sample: ileal tissue. The receptors come from an adult with Crohn's disease.

Comments on this clone: A read error may explain this, as a much larger clone is one base away. The chain employs TRBV5-1 and TRBJ2-5, with a tentative D call TRBD1 (6 bases). Germline V gene lookup returns CDR1 SGHRS and CDR2 YFSETQ. The CDR3 spans 14 residues. With 2 bases removed from V and 3 bases from J, the gap between germline ends came to 11 bases. In nucleotides, the CDR3 is TGCGCCAGCAGCTTCGGGACATCGAAAGAGACCCAGTACTTC. Translating gives CASSFGTSKETQYF. The entire variable domain, with the rest obtained from reference TRBV5-1 and TRBJ2-5, is as follows: KAGVTQTPRYLIKTRGQQVTLSCSPISGHRSVSWYQQTPGQGLQFLFEYFSETQRNKGNFPGRFSGRQFSNSRSEMNVSTLELGDSALYLCASSFGTSKETQYFGPGTRLLVL.

This sequence joins TRBV6-1 and TRBJ2-7; no clear D gene. Trimming pared 4 bases from V and 2 bases from J, leaving 9 bases between. Germline lookup yields CDR1 MNHNS and CDR2 SASEGT. The CDR3 is 13 amino acids. CDR3 bases: TGTGCCAGCAGTGTGGGCAATACCTACGAGCAGTACTTC. Protein product: CASSVGNTYEQYF.

The chain employs TRBV28 and TRBJ1-1; a possible D gene is TRBD1 (6 bases). The CDR3 totals 14 residues. Between the trimmed V and J ends, which lost 4 bases and 6 bases, there was a span of 15 bases. Germline CDR1 MDHEN, CDR2 SYDVKM. CDR3 bases: TGTGCCAGCAGTTCACCTCCGGGACACCCTGAAGCTTTCTTT. Amino acid sequence: CASSSPPGHPEAFF.

The chain employs TRBV19 and TRBJ1-6; D may be TRBD1 (5 bases). Looked up from germline, CDR1 is LNHDA and CDR2 is SQIVND (reference sequence). V lost 0 bases, J lost 7 bases, and 7 bases lay in between. The CDR3 length is 14 residues. CDR3 DNA sequence: TGTGCCAGTAGTATAGATGGGGGGAATTCACCCCTCCACTTT. Translating it yields CASSIDGGNSPLHF.

V is TRBV9 and J is TRBJ1-3, with 7 bases fitting TRBD1. Unmatched junction bases numbered 7, after V lost 3 bases and J lost 4 bases. Per germline, CDR1 SGDLS and CDR2 YYNGEE. The CDR3 consists of 15 residues. CDR3 in DNA: TGTGCCAGCAGCGCCAAGGGGGCGCGAGGAAACACCATATATTTT. Encoded protein: CASSAKGARGNTIYF.

This clone occurred a few times. V and J are TRBV7-3 and TRBJ1-4; D not resolved. V lost 5 bases and J lost 3, with 7 bases in between. The germline gives CDR1 SGHTA, CDR2 FQGTGA. CDR3 size: 13 residues. CDR3 region: CASSQQPNEKLFF. In DNA, the CDR3 is TGTGCCAGCAGCCAACAACCTAATGAAAAACTGTTTTTT.

J is TRBJ2-6 and V is TRBV27, with TRBD1 identical over 7 bases. In germline, CDR1 is MNHEY, CDR2 SMNVEV (reference sequence). With V trimmed by 7 bases and J by 2 bases, 2 bases remained unmatched. This CDR3 contains 14 residues. The CDR3 here is CASTDRAGANVLTF. CDR3 nucleotide sequence: TGTGCCAGCACCGACAGGGCTGGGGCCAACGTCCTGACTTTC.

The J gene is TRBJ2-7, the V gene TRBV4-2; D perhaps matches TRBD2 (5 bases). CDR1 is LGHNA, CDR2 YNFKEQ, per germline. The CDR3 sequence is 15 residues long. The V gene lost 0 bases and the J gene lost 0 bases, with 9 bases spanning the gap. The CDR3 sequence is CASSQDPADSYEQYF. The CDR3 coding sequence is TGTGCCAGCAGCCAAGACCCAGCGGACTCCTACGAGCAGTACTTC.

V is TRBV7-8 and J is TRBJ1-6, with 9 bases that match TRBD1. This CDR3 is built from 15 residues. Trimming took 3 bases from V and 7 from J; bases not matched to a gene: 4. Looked up from germline, CDR1 is SGHVS and CDR2 is FQNEAQ. The CDR3 region has the DNA TGTGCCAGCAGCTTTATAGGGACAGGGAATTCACCCCTCCACTTT. Its translation: CASSFIGTGNSPLHF.

The chain carries TRBV18 and TRBJ1-4, with D uncertain. V was trimmed by 6 bases and J by 4 bases, leaving 6 bases between them. The length of the CDR3 is 12 residues. Germline V gene lookup returns CDR1 KGHSH and CDR2 LQKENI. The DNA for the CDR3 is TGTGCCAGCTCTGGCGGTAATGAAAAACTGTTTTTT. As protein: CASSGGNEKLFF.

This clone is medium-sized (0.01 to 0.1%). The V call is TRBV7-6, the J call TRBJ1-3, with 10 bases matching TRBD1. Per the germline V gene, CDR1 is SGHVS and CDR2 is FNYEAQ. The CDR3 loop spans 16 amino acids. V was clipped by 1 base and J by 2 bases; unmatched bases: 2. CDR3 DNA sequence: TGTGCCAGCAGCTTAGGACAGGGGGCACCTGGAAACACCATATATTTT. Amino acids: CASSLGQGAPGNTIYF.

As concerns this clone: This same CDR3 is encoded by further DNA sequences in the sample. This chain connects TRBV19 to TRBJ1-6; unclear D gene. This CDR3 contains 12 residues. V was trimmed by 6 bases and J by 0 bases, leaving 0 bases between them. CDR1 is LNHDA and CDR2 is SQIVND in the germline V gene (reference sequence). CDR3 bases: TGTGCCAGTAGCTCCTATAATTCACCCCTCCACTTT. This gives the protein CASSSYNSPLHF.

In its sample, this clone was seen once. The gene calls are TRBV11-2 and TRBJ1-1, with no clear D. V gave up 0 bases and J gave up 11 bases, with 10 bases separating them. CDR1 and CDR2 from the germline V gene are SGHAT and FQNNGV. The CDR3 loop spans 12 amino acids. The DNA for the CDR3 is TGTGCCAGCAGCTTAGATAAAGGTGGGGCTTTCTTT. Its translation is CASSLDKGGAFF. The full variable domain, with the rest looked up from reference TRBV11-2 and TRBJ1-1, is EAGVAQSPRYKIIEKRQSVAFWCNPISGHATLYWYQQILGQGPKLLIQFQNNGVVDDSQLPKDRFSAERLKGVDSTLKIQPAKLEDSAVYLCASSLDKGGAFFGQGTRLTVV.

The V and J genes are TRBV27 and TRBJ1-6; a possible D gene is TRBD1 (6 bases). The CDR3 loop spans 14 amino acids. Trimming cost V 6 bases and J 4 bases, with 10 bases left between them. Germline V gene lookup returns CDR1 MNHEY and CDR2 SMNVEV (reference sequence). CDR3 loop: CASRLDSYNSPLHF. The CDR3, as DNA: TGTGCCAGCAGGTTGGACAGTTATAATTCACCCCTCCACTTT.

The chain joins TRBV10-3 to TRBJ2-7; 10 positions match TRBD2. CDR3 length equals 16 residues. The J segment lost 3 bases and the V segment lost 3 bases, leaving 8 bases of the junction unmatched. Germline V gene lookup returns CDR1 ENHRY and CDR2 SYGVKD. The CDR3, as DNA: TGTGCCATCAGTGAAGCCCTACTAGCGGGACACTACGAGCAGTACTTC. As protein: CAISEALLAGHYEQYF.